One and the same sample provided the 25 T cell receptor beta chains below, sequenced in a study of identical twins. Using its own MiXCR run on the 5' RACE reads, TCRdb lists one record per CDR3 protein. In the table there are roughly 710,000 distinct CDR3 sequences, 5.5% to 6.5% of which are singletons. Sequenced: naive T cells sorted from blood. The receptors originated from a man aged 18 to 30 in good health.

The sample holds many counts of this clonotype. V gene TRBV4-3 combines with J gene TRBJ2-1, with TRBD1 matching 7 bases. This CDR3 region has 16 residues. The germline CDR1 and CDR2 sequences are LGHNA and YSLEER. The V segment lost 1 base and the J segment 5 bases; nucleotides outside the gene matches: 8. The CDR3 protein is CASSQGQGWRNNEQFF. CDR3 nucleotide sequence: TGCGCCAGCAGCCAAGGACAGGGTTGGCGTAACAATGAGCAGTTCTTC.

In its sample, this clonotype was seen a few times. The chain carries TRBV7-8 and TRBJ1-1, with D tentatively TRBD1 (6 bases). CDR1 is SGHVS, CDR2 FQNEAQ, per germline. The length of the CDR3 is 15 residues. Trimming took 3 bases from V and 3 from J, leaving 14 bases between them. CDR3 sequence: CASSLRDGGHTEAFF. CDR3 sequence (DNA): TGTGCCAGCAGCTTGCGGGATGGGGGGCACACTGAAGCTTTCTTT.

This clonotype appeared many times. The chain employs TRBV4-2 and TRBJ1-5, with TRBD1 matching over 8 bases. Germline V gene lookup returns CDR1 LGHNA and CDR2 YNFKEQ. V dropped 3 bases and J dropped 5; count of bases not matched to a gene: 6. The CDR3 is 15 amino acids. CDR3 region: CASSQSDRGDQPQHF. The DNA of the CDR3 is TGTGCCAGCAGCCAGAGTGACAGGGGAGATCAGCCCCAGCATTTT.

This clonotype has a count of ten or more. The chain carries TRBV12-3 or TRBV12-4 and TRBJ2-3; 13 positions match TRBD2. Losses at the gene ends were 3 bases for V and 2 bases for J; bases not matched to a gene: 11. The length of the CDR3 is 19 residues. The CDR3 spells CASSFIRGGLAGHTDTQYF. CDR3 sequence (DNA): TGTGCCAGCAGTTTCATAAGGGGGGGACTAGCGGGACACACAGATACGCAGTATTTT.

This clonotype was observed a handful of times. V and J are TRBV5-1 and TRBJ2-7; no firm D call. This CDR3 has 11 residues. The V end was cut by 4 bases, the J end by 7 bases, with 9 bases between. CDR1 is SGHRS, CDR2 YFSETQ, per germline. The CDR3 region has the DNA TGCGCCAGCAGCCCGATCGGAGAGCAGTACGTC. It yields the protein CASSPIGEQYV.

The chain couples TRBV4-3 to TRBJ2-5; possibly TRBD1 for D (5 bases). The germline V and J ends were trimmed by 0 bases and 2 bases, with 13 bases remaining between them. The CDR3 is 16 amino acids. CDR1 is LGHNA, CDR2 YSLEER, per germline. The CDR3 DNA reads as TGCGCCAGCAGCCAAGATCCCGGCACAGGACAAGAGACCCAGTACTTC. Its translation: CASSQDPGTGQETQYF.

The chain joins TRBV28 to TRBJ2-1, with no clear D. V was clipped by 6 bases and J by 4 bases, with 13 bases between them. Germline assignment: CDR1 MDHEN and CDR2 SYDVKM. CDR3 size: 14 residues. CDR3 bases: TGTGCCAGCAGGAGTAGCAACCCATACAATGAGCAGTTCTTC. It is translated as CASRSSNPYNEQFF.

This clonotype was counted at least ten times. The chain joins TRBV12-3 or TRBV12-4 to TRBJ2-1, with 8 nucleotides matching TRBD2. The CDR3 loop spans 16 amino acids. The V and J ends lost 3 bases and 4 bases, in that order; junction bases with no gene match: 8. Here the CDR3 reads CASSFGSGLGYNEQFF. CDR3 bases: TGTGCCAGCAGTTTCGGGTCGGGACTAGGTTACAATGAGCAGTTCTTC.

This clonotype was recorded many times. This chain uses TRBV5-1 with TRBJ2-3, with D perhaps TRBD2 (5 bases). CDR1 is SGHRS, CDR2 YFSETQ, per germline. This CDR3 is 13 amino acids long. The V end lost 2 bases, the J end lost 2 bases, and 6 bases lay between the germline ends. The chain's CDR3 is CASSLRDTDTQYF. The CDR3 coding sequence is TGCGCCAGCAGCTTACGGGACACAGATACGCAGTATTTT. Supplemented by reference TRBV5-1 and TRBJ2-3, the full variable domain reads KAGVTQTPRYLIKTRGQQVTLSCSPISGHRSVSWYQQTPGQGLQFLFEYFSETQRNKGNFPGRFSGRQFSNSRSEMNVSTLELGDSALYLCASSLRDTDTQYFGPGTRLTVL.

This clonotype was observed at least ten times. This chain uses TRBV5-1 with TRBJ2-1, with a tentative D call TRBD2 (5 bases). The CDR3 extends over 18 amino acids. In germline, CDR1 is SGHRS, CDR2 YFSETQ. The V and J ends lost 1 base and 0 bases respectively, with 17 bases between them. In nucleotides, the CDR3 is TGCGCCAGCAGCTTGTCCGCCCCCACCCGGGGCTCCTACAATGAGCAGTTCTTC. It translates to CASSLSAPTRGSYNEQFF.

This clonotype was counted many times. The chain recombines TRBV6-1 with TRBJ2-1; 15 bases are shared with TRBD2. Unmatched junction bases numbered 6, after V lost 6 bases and J lost 9 bases. The CDR3 runs to 15 residues. Per germline, CDR1 MNHNS and CDR2 SASEGT. CDR3 nucleotide sequence: TGTGCCAGCAGCACCGGACTAGCGGGAGGGCTTGAGCAGTTCTTC. Translation: CASSTGLAGGLEQFF.

This sequence joins TRBV6-2 or TRBV6-3 and TRBJ2-7; D remains ambiguous. Trimming shortened V by 6 bases and J by 2 bases, and 11 bases separated the two germline ends. The germline V gene has CDR1 MNHEY and CDR2 SVGEGT. This CDR3 is built from 13 residues. The CDR3 DNA follows: TGTGCCAGCAGCTCGGACGCCGCCTACGAGCAGTACTTC. This gives the protein CASSSDAAYEQYF.

This clonotype was observed many times. This sequence joins TRBV25-1 and TRBJ2-2; no firm D call. The CDR3 is 13 residues long. Trimming pared 4 bases from V and 2 bases from J, leaving 5 bases between. Germline V gives CDR1 MGHDK, CDR2 SYGVNS. The CDR3 DNA is TGTGCCAGCAGTGCTATAAACACCGGGGAGCTGTTTTTT. Protein sequence: CASSAINTGELFF.

The genes are TRBV15 and TRBJ1-2; no clear D. The CDR3 runs to 14 residues. Germline CDR1 and CDR2: LNHNV and YYDKDF (reference sequence). Deletions cut 1 base from V and 5 bases from J, with 11 bases between. CDR3 in DNA: TGTGCCACCAGCAGAGTGGGCAATATTTATGGCTACACCTTC. Translation gives CATSRVGNIYGYTF.

This clonotype appeared many times. The chain couples TRBV5-1 to TRBJ2-2, with D unresolved. Germline V gene lookup returns CDR1 SGHRS and CDR2 YFSETQ. Trimming stripped 1 base from V and 7 bases from J, with 8 bases between. CDR3 length: 13 amino acids. The CDR3 nucleotides are TGCGCCAGCAGCTTGATGGCAGGCGGGGAGCTGTTTTTT. It is translated as CASSLMAGGELFF. Supplemented by reference TRBV5-1 and TRBJ2-2, the full variable domain reads KAGVTQTPRYLIKTRGQQVTLSCSPISGHRSVSWYQQTPGQGLQFLFEYFSETQRNKGNFPGRFSGRQFSNSRSEMNVSTLELGDSALYLCASSLMAGGELFFGEGSRLTVL.

In its sample, this clonotype was seen a few times. The rearrangement uses TRBV20-1 and TRBJ1-3; D unresolved. V dropped 0 bases and J dropped 2 bases, with 17 bases sitting between them. The CDR3 spans 17 residues. The germline gives CDR1 DFQATT, CDR2 SNEGSKA (reference sequence). CDR3 DNA: TGCAGTGCTAGAGATTTGGACCTTCTGGGCCCTGGAAACACCATATATTTT. Translated, it gives CSARDLDLLGPGNTIYF.

The sample holds many counts of this clonotype. This sequence joins TRBV28 and TRBJ1-6; no firm D call. Germline CDR1 MDHEN, CDR2 SYDVKM. Trimming cost V 1 base and J 8 bases, with 0 bases left between them. CDR3 size: 11 residues. The CDR3 here is CASSLYSPLHF. The DNA for the CDR3 is TGTGCCAGCAGTTTATATTCACCCCTCCACTTT.

This clonotype was observed a few times. CDR3 residues: CASSPTADTEAFF. The CDR3 DNA sequence: TGTGCCAGCAGCCCCACCGCGGACACTGAAGCTTTCTTT. The J gene is TRBJ1-1, the V gene TRBV7-3; D gene ambiguous. Germline assignment: CDR1 SGHTA and CDR2 FQGTGA. CDR3 length: 13 residues. V lost 5 bases and J lost 3, with 10 bases in between.

Many counts were recorded for this clonotype. V is TRBV27 and J is TRBJ1-1, with 7 bases aligning to TRBD1. The CDR3 length is 17 residues. Germline V gives CDR1 MNHEY, CDR2 SMNVEV (reference sequence). J was trimmed by 1 base and V by 0 bases; bases with no gene match: 8. The CDR3 protein is CASSLSQGGGTNTEAFF. The CDR3 coding sequence is TGTGCCAGCAGTTTATCGCAAGGGGGCGGGACGAACACTGAAGCTTTCTTT.

The chain is built from TRBV4-2 and TRBJ1-2; D might be TRBD1 (5 bases). Per germline, CDR1 LGHNA and CDR2 YNFKEQ. The CDR3 loop spans 13 amino acids. Trimming shortened V by 6 bases and J by 10 bases, and 18 bases separated the two germline ends. CDR3 in DNA: TGTGCCAGCAGATACGCGGGGGAGGCGTACTACACCTTC. This sequence encodes CASRYAGEAYYTF.

This clonotype appeared many times. The J gene is TRBJ2-1, the V gene TRBV29-1; D not certain. Trimming removed 7 bases at V and 3 bases at J, with 19 bases between. CDR1 is SQVTM and CDR2 is ANQGSEA in the germline V gene. CDR3 length: 15 residues. CDR3 bases: TGCAGCGCCGCCGGTGCTGGCCATGACTACAATGAGCAGTTCTTC. Protein product: CSAAGAGHDYNEQFF.

The table lists this clonotype with many counts. V gene TRBV12-3 or TRBV12-4 combines with J gene TRBJ1-2; 9 nucleotides match TRBD1. V trimming: 2 bases; J trimming: 4 bases; junction bases outside the gene matches: 5. CDR3 size: 15 residues. CDR3 sequence: CASSLRDRVAYGYTF. The CDR3 DNA is TGTGCCAGCAGTTTAAGGGACAGGGTGGCCTATGGCTACACCTTC.

In its sample, this clonotype was seen many times. This chain links TRBV5-1 with TRBJ2-1; no clear D. The CDR3 sequence is 13 residues long. Germline lookup yields CDR1 SGHRS and CDR2 YFSETQ. Trimming stripped 0 bases from V and 5 bases from J, with 6 bases between. This CDR3 reads CASSLVFDNEQFF. The CDR3 region has the DNA TGCGCCAGCAGCTTGGTTTTCGACAATGAGCAGTTCTTC.

Only a few counts were recorded for this clonotype. The J gene is TRBJ1-4, the V gene TRBV5-1, with D tentatively TRBD1 (5 bases). V lost 4 bases, J lost 3 bases, and 16 bases lay in between. The germline CDR1 and CDR2 sequences are SGHRS and YFSETQ. This CDR3 is 16 amino acids long. The CDR3 bases are TGCGCCAGCAGCGCGGCGGGGACTATGGCTAATGAAAAACTGTTTTTT. Its protein product is CASSAAGTMANEKLFF.

This clonotype has more than one count but fewer than ten. The CDR3 nucleotides are TGCGCCAGCAGCTTGGAGGACAGGGGGTACCAAGAGACCCAGTACTTC. It yields the protein CASSLEDRGYQETQYF. V and J are TRBV5-1 and TRBJ2-5; TRBD1 agrees at 10 bases. The CDR3 is 16 residues long. In germline, CDR1 is SGHRS, CDR2 YFSETQ. V trimming: 0 bases; J trimming: 0 bases; junction bases outside the gene matches: 2.